These 32 T cell receptor beta chains were sequenced from one sample in a study of blood T cell repertoires in COVID-19. The protocol was immunoSEQ multiplex PCR, while the TCRdb copy is restricted to in-frame clones and leaves out a portion. This repertoire shows tens of thousands of clones, 75% to 95% found once; its top ten account for roughly 4%. The sample was peripheral blood. These receptors all come from a woman aged 50 to 65 in a cohort sampled during active COVID-19.

CDR3 sequence reads: CASSRTGVEAFF. The CDR3 nucleotides are TGTGCCAGCAGCCGGACAGGTGTCGAAGCTTTCTTT. This chain links TRBV3-1 (or the pseudogene TRBV3-2) with TRBJ1-1; 7 bases agree with TRBD1. Trimming took 4 bases from V and 8 from J; bases not matched to a gene: 4. CDR3 length: 12 residues. CDR1 is LGHDT, CDR2 YNNKEL, per germline (reference sequence).

CDR3 bases: TGTGCCAGCGGAGGGAGCGGGAGCGGGCAAGAGACCCAGTACTTC. Its translation is CASGGSGSGQETQYF. This chain uses TRBV9 with TRBJ2-5; 8 positions match TRBD2. Losses at the gene ends were 7 bases for V and 2 bases for J; bases not matched to a gene: 10. CDR3 length: 15 amino acids. CDR1 is SGDLS, CDR2 YYNGEE, per germline.

This CDR3 is CASSLRGQGALSEPNEQFF. The CDR3 region has the DNA TGCGCCAGCAGCTTAAGGGGACAGGGGGCCCTATCAGAGCCCAATGAGCAGTTCTTC. The rearrangement joins TRBV5-1 to TRBJ2-1; 12 bases map to TRBD1. V lost 2 bases, J lost 6 bases, and 15 bases stayed unmatched. CDR1 SGHRS and CDR2 YFSETQ come from the germline V gene. The CDR3 has 19 amino acids.

V and J are TRBV5-4 and TRBJ2-5, with TRBD2 as a possible D gene (5 bases). The V gene lost 4 bases and the J gene lost 1 base, with 11 bases spanning the gap. CDR1 is SGHNT, CDR2 YYREEE, per germline (reference sequence). The CDR3 covers 14 residues. CDR3 amino acids: CASSAAGIQETQYF. DNA for the CDR3: TGTGCCAGCAGCGCCGCCGGGATCCAAGAGACCCAGTACTTC.

The chain combines TRBV12-3 or TRBV12-4 with TRBJ2-7; D may be TRBD2 (6 bases). V was cut by 5 bases and J by 9 bases, with 17 bases left in between. The CDR3 is made up of 13 amino acids. In DNA form, the CDR3 reads TGTGCCAGCAGTCCCGTCGGGGGTGGGGTGCAGTACTTC. This encodes CASSPVGGGVQYF.

The gene calls are TRBV7-9 and TRBJ1-1, with 9 bases lining up with TRBD1. The CDR3 spans 17 residues. CDR1 is SEHNR and CDR2 is FQNEAQ in the germline V gene (reference sequence). The V segment lost 5 bases and the J segment 4 bases; nucleotides outside the gene matches: 14. This CDR3 reads CASSPSVTGGKSTEAFF. CDR3 bases: TGTGCCAGCAGCCCATCGGTGACAGGGGGAAAGTCCACTGAAGCTTTCTTT.

J is TRBJ1-5 and V is TRBV6-6; the D gene is possibly TRBD1 (5 bases). The V and J ends lost 4 bases and 1 base respectively, with 11 bases between them. Germline V lookup: CDR1 MNHNY, CDR2 SVGAGI (reference sequence). The CDR3 covers 15 residues. The CDR3 region is CASSFGRGSNQPQHF. The CDR3 DNA sequence: TGTGCCAGCAGTTTCGGAAGGGGAAGCAATCAGCCCCAGCATTTT.

The V and J genes are TRBV4-1 and TRBJ2-3, with 8 bases aligning to TRBD2. Germline CDR1 reads MGHRA; CDR2 reads YSYEKL. The CDR3 spans 17 residues. The V gene end was trimmed by 4 bases and the J gene end by 6 bases; junction bases not matched to a gene: 15. CDR3 nucleotide sequence: TGCGCCAGCAGCCTAACCTGGGCCGGGGGGGCCCGGGATACGCAGTATTTT. Protein product: CASSLTWAGGARDTQYF.

The CDR3, as DNA: TGCAGTGCCCCGCTACTGGGAGGCGCTTTCTTT. Translating gives CSAPLLGGAFF. This chain links TRBV20-1 with TRBJ1-1; D ambiguous. Germline V gene data show CDR1 as DFQATT and CDR2 as SNEGSKA (reference sequence). V lost 6 bases and J lost 11, with 16 bases in between. The CDR3 totals 11 residues.

The CDR3: CASSLDRGYPGANVLTF. In DNA form, the CDR3 reads TGCGCCAGCAGTCTAGACAGGGGATATCCTGGGGCCAACGTCCTGACTTTC. The chain recombines TRBV10-2 with TRBJ2-6, with TRBD1 matching 8 bases. CDR3 length: 17 amino acids. Germline V gene data show CDR1 as WSHSY and CDR2 as SAAADI. V lost 5 bases, J lost 2 bases, and 8 bases stayed unmatched.

The rearrangement links TRBV12-3 or TRBV12-4 to TRBJ2-2, with unresolved D. Trimming left V 4 bases short and J 6 bases short, with 3 bases between. The CDR3 spans 11 residues. The CDR3 DNA follows: TGTGCCAGCAGTTCTTCCGGGGAGCTGTTTTTT. Translation gives CASSSSGELFF.

The genes are TRBV19 and TRBJ2-5; 10 bases are shared with TRBD2. CDR3 size: 16 residues. From germline, CDR1 is LNHDA and CDR2 SQIVND (reference sequence). J lost 7 bases, V lost 5 bases, and 13 bases had no gene match. In DNA form, the CDR3 reads TGTGCCAGTAGTTCTATCGGACTAGCGGATTCTCGGACCCAGTACTTC. Its protein product is CASSSIGLADSRTQYF.

This chain connects TRBV9 to TRBJ2-3, with TRBD1 as a possible D gene (6 bases). Trimming removed 4 bases from V and 2 bases from J, with 11 bases in between. Germline-derived CDR1 and CDR2 are SGDLS and YYNGEE. The CDR3 consists of 14 residues. The CDR3 reads CASSPGTYTDTQYF. Here the CDR3 DNA reads TGTGCCAGCAGCCCCGGGACATACACAGATACGCAGTATTTT.

This clone appeared once. V gene TRBV12-3 or TRBV12-4 combines with J gene TRBJ2-2; D unclear. This CDR3 has 11 amino acids. The V end lost 11 bases, the J end lost 6 bases, and 10 bases lay between the germline ends. The CDR3 spells CAALSPGELFF. The CDR3 DNA is TGTGCCGCGCTGAGTCCCGGGGAGCTGTTTTTT.

This chain joins TRBV2 and TRBJ1-1; D uncertain. V lost 10 bases and J lost 1, with 13 bases in between. The CDR3 is 13 amino acids. Germline CDR1 is SNHLY and CDR2 is FYNNEI. In nucleotides, the CDR3 is TGTGCCACGGGGATCTATCCGAACACTGAAGCTTTCTTT. As protein: CATGIYPNTEAFF.

V gene TRBV28 combines with J gene TRBJ2-1; D gene uncertain. Between the trimmed V and J ends, which lost 6 bases and 4 bases, there was a span of 10 bases. The CDR3 totals 13 residues. Germline lookup yields CDR1 MDHEN and CDR2 SYDVKM. This CDR3 is CASRLDLYNEQFF. Written as DNA, the CDR3 is TGTGCCAGCAGACTTGACTTATACAATGAGCAGTTCTTC.

The V gene is TRBV9, the J gene TRBJ1-2; 7 bases are shared with TRBD1. After removal of 5 bases from V and 1 base from J, the junction contained 8 bases not matched to a gene. The CDR3 runs 15 residues. CDR1 and CDR2 from the germline V gene are SGDLS and YYNGEE. The CDR3 loop reads CASSATGNVNYGYTF. The CDR3 DNA sequence: TGTGCCAGCAGTGCGACAGGGAACGTTAACTATGGCTACACCTTC.

This sequence joins TRBV25-1 and TRBJ1-1; TRBD1 matches 10 bases. Unmatched junction bases numbered 6, after V lost 1 base and J lost 4 bases. CDR1 and CDR2 from the germline V gene are MGHDK and SYGVNS. The length of the CDR3 is 16 residues. The CDR3: CASSEWTGGRSTEAFF. In nucleotides, the CDR3 is TGTGCCAGCAGTGAATGGACAGGGGGGCGGAGCACTGAAGCTTTCTTT.

The chain uses TRBV18 and TRBJ1-1; tentatively, D is TRBD1 (5 bases). In germline, CDR1 is KGHSH, CDR2 LQKENI. The CDR3 totals 13 residues. The V and J ends lost 5 bases and 3 bases respectively, with 10 bases between them. The CDR3 reads CASSDSRDTEAFF. The CDR3 region has the DNA TGTGCCAGCTCAGATTCCAGGGACACTGAAGCTTTCTTT.

V and J are TRBV19 and TRBJ1-6, with unresolved D. Germline V gene data show CDR1 as LNHDA and CDR2 as SQIVND (reference sequence). The ends were cut back, 6 bases at V and 7 bases at J, with 10 bases in the middle. CDR3 size: 13 residues. The CDR3 DNA reads TGTGCCAGTAGCAACCAACTAAATTCACCCCTCCACTTT. It yields the protein CASSNQLNSPLHF.

The chain employs TRBV6-5 and TRBJ2-3; 7 bases fit TRBD1. Losses at the gene ends were 2 bases for V and 2 bases for J; bases not matched to a gene: 4. The CDR3 sequence is 15 residues long. Per germline, CDR1 MNHEY and CDR2 SVGAGI. Here the CDR3 reads CASSYRDSYTDTQYF. The CDR3 DNA is TGTGCCAGCAGTTACCGGGACAGCTACACAGATACGCAGTATTTT.

This clone occurred a few times. This chain uses TRBV3-1 (or the pseudogene TRBV3-2) with TRBJ2-2; 8 bases fit TRBD2. V trimming: 2 bases; J trimming: 7 bases; junction bases outside the gene matches: 9. Per germline, CDR1 LGHDT and CDR2 YNNKEL (reference sequence). This CDR3 has 16 amino acids. The CDR3 protein is CASSQKAGGPLGELFF. The CDR3 DNA follows: TGTGCCAGCAGCCAAAAGGCGGGAGGTCCCCTCGGGGAGCTGTTTTTT.

V is TRBV18 and J is TRBJ2-1; a weak D match, TRBD1 (5 bases). CDR1 and CDR2 (germline): KGHSH, LQKENI. CDR3 length equals 16 residues. With 6 bases removed from V and 4 bases from J, the gap between germline ends came to 19 bases. DNA of the CDR3: TGTGCCAGCTCGCAGGGTCCAGGACGGAATTACAATGAGCAGTTCTTC. Amino acids: CASSQGPGRNYNEQFF.

This chain joins TRBV29-1 and TRBJ1-4, with a possible D match to TRBD1 (5 bases). The germline V gene encodes CDR1 SQVTM and CDR2 ANQGSEA. This CDR3 has 12 amino acids. The V end lost 7 bases, the J end lost 7 bases, and 13 bases lay between the germline ends. CDR3 nucleotide sequence: TGCAGCGCGGGACGAGGGATTGAAAAACTGTTTTTT. Residues: CSAGRGIEKLFF.

This clone was counted once. The genes are TRBV29-1 and TRBJ1-2, with D uncertain. The CDR3 length is 13 residues. Germline V gene lookup returns CDR1 SQVTM and CDR2 ANQGSEA. The V end lost 2 bases, the J end lost 4 bases, and 11 bases lay between the germline ends. Here the CDR3 DNA reads TGCAGCGTTGAACAGTCCCTTACCTATGGCTACACCTTC. Protein sequence: CSVEQSLTYGYTF.

DNA of the CDR3: TGTGCCATCAGTGAGTCAGGGAACGGGAAGTACGAGCAGTACTTC. Translated, it gives CAISESGNGKYEQYF. This chain connects TRBV10-3 to TRBJ2-7, with a weak D call TRBD2 (5 bases). Trimming cost V 0 bases and J 4 bases, with 13 bases left between them. The germline V gene has CDR1 ENHRY and CDR2 SYGVKD. The CDR3 length is 15 residues.

This chain connects TRBV3-1 (or the pseudogene TRBV3-2) to TRBJ2-7; D call uncertain. V lost 7 bases, J lost 1 base, and 5 bases lay in between. The CDR3 length is 11 residues. CDR1 LGHDT and CDR2 YNNKEL come from the germline V gene (reference sequence). CDR3: CASKSSYEQYF. CDR3 DNA sequence: TGTGCCAGCAAATCGTCCTACGAGCAGTACTTC.

This clone was detected only a few times. The chain couples TRBV6-5 to TRBJ1-1; D is ambiguous. Looked up from germline, CDR1 is MNHEY and CDR2 is SVGAGI. The CDR3 consists of 13 residues. Trimming took 8 bases from V and 6 from J, leaving 16 bases between them. The CDR3 coding sequence is TGTGCCAGCGCATCCCCAGAGGCGTCTGAAGCTTTCTTT. It translates to CASASPEASEAFF.

This chain connects TRBV5-8 to TRBJ1-2; 7 nucleotides agree with TRBD1. The V gene's germline CDR1 is SGHTS and CDR2 YDEGEE. CDR3 length equals 18 residues. V was clipped by 3 bases and J by 1 base; unmatched bases: 15. The CDR3 DNA sequence: TGTGCCAGCAGCTCGAGGGGACAGCGCCTTGCCGATAACTATGGCTACACCTTC. Amino acid sequence: CASSSRGQRLADNYGYTF.

The CDR3 DNA reads as TGTGCCAGTAGTACCCTCCTAGAGAGCACAGATACGCAGTATTTT. Its protein product is CASSTLLESTDTQYF. J is TRBJ2-3 and V is TRBV19; D remains unclear. Trimming pared 4 bases from V and 0 bases from J, leaving 11 bases between. This CDR3 has 15 amino acids. Germline CDR1 LNHDA, CDR2 SQIVND (reference sequence).

In nucleotides, the CDR3 is TGTGCCAGCAGCCAATTGATAGCGGGAGGTTACGAGCAGTACTTC. Encoded protein: CASSQLIAGGYEQYF. The chain employs TRBV3-1 (or the pseudogene TRBV3-2) and TRBJ2-7; 10 positions agree with TRBD2. CDR1 is LGHDT, CDR2 YNNKEL, per germline (reference sequence). The CDR3 is 15 residues long. Trimming at V came to 2 bases and at J to 4 bases, leaving 5 bases not matched to a gene.

The chain has TRBV18 and TRBJ1-1, with 8 bases fitting TRBD1. The CDR3 is 18 amino acids. Germline lookup yields CDR1 KGHSH and CDR2 LQKENI. Trimming removed 0 bases from V and 0 bases from J; junction bases left unmatched: 9. The CDR3 coding sequence is TGTGCCAGCTCACCACCAGGCAGGGGGCTGCGGATGAACACTGAAGCTTTCTTT. Its protein product is CASSPPGRGLRMNTEAFF. Together with reference TRBV18 and TRBJ1-1, the CDR3 gives the full variable domain: NAGVMQNPRHLVRRRGQEARLRCSPMKGHSHVYWYRQLPEEGLKFMVYLQKENIIDESGMPKERFSAEFPKEGPSILRIQQVVRGDSAAYFCASSPPGRGLRMNTEAFFGQGTRLTVV.